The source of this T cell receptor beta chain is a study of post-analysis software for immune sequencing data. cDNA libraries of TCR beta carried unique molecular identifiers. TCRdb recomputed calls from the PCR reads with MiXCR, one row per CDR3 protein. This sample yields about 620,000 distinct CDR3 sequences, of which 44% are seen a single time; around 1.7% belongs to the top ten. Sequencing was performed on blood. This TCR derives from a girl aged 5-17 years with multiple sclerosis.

Here the CDR3 DNA reads TGCGCCAGCAGCCCGACTACAGGGAGCAAAAACATTCAGTACTTC. Translating it yields CASSPTTGSKNIQYF. The J gene is TRBJ2-4, the V gene TRBV5-1, with a possible D match to TRBD1 (6 bases). Germline values: CDR1 SGHRS, CDR2 YFSETQ. The CDR3 is made up of 15 amino acids. V gave up 4 bases and J gave up 3 bases, with 14 bases separating them.